This T cell receptor beta chain was sequenced for a study of Ad26.COV2.S vaccination and SARS-CoV-2 variants. The CDR3 is 13 residues long. V was shortened by 3 bases and J by 8 bases, with 13 bases between the two germline ends. The treatment here: roughly 20 received Ad26.COV2.S at low or high dose, single or two shots; roughly 5 received placebo; per-sample allocation not given. Sample collection was performed on day 63 after the first vaccine or placebo injection. Generated by immunoSEQ multiplex PCR, the TCRdb table keeps only in-frame clones and is missing some. The sample contains 350,000 to 600,000 clones, nearly 90% of which appear only once.

Material: peripheral blood, obtained in a trial of Ad26.COV2.S vaccine versus placebo. The TCR comes from a person between 18 and 60 years old who received the Ad26.COV2.S COVID-19 vaccine or a placebo. The V call is TRBV12-3 or TRBV12-4, the J call TRBJ1-2; tentative D call: TRBD1 (5 bases). The DNA of the CDR3 is TGTGCCAGCAGTTTTCAGACAGCCGTCGGCTACACCTTC. Translated, it gives CASSFQTAVGYTF.